The clone carrying this TCR beta chain was counted only a few times. The antigen remains unidentified. The data originate from a study of beta chain features in type 1 diabetes. Study outcomes and limitations: A moderate, significant TCRB CDR3 shortening appeared in type 1 diabetes across four CD4+ subsets. Among patients, naive, central memory and Treg TCRB repertoires appeared more similar than among healthy donors.

There are 15 residues in the CDR3. The V end lost 5 bases, the J end lost 2 bases, and 10 bases lay between the germline ends. The germline gives CDR1 MDHEN, CDR2 SYDVKM. Cell sorting via CD45RO/CCR7/CD25/CD127/CD95/CD27 was performed to obtain CD4+ naive, central memory, regulatory and stem cell-like memory cells. The sequenced template was cDNA made from the entire isolated RNA. Naive, central memory and regulatory T cell samples produced a mean of approximately 3.6 million reads. Generated by immunoSEQ multiplex PCR, the TCRdb table keeps only in-frame clones and is missing some. The sample lists around 600,000 clones, 9.5% to 15% occurring once.

Sequenced: naive CD4+ T cells from blood. The receptor comes from a man aged 25-40 years with type 1 diabetes. This sequence joins TRBV28 and TRBJ2-6; D not certain. CDR3 region: CASSTGGAGANVLTF. The CDR3 bases are TGTGCCAGCAGTACCGGTGGGGCTGGGGCCAACGTCCTGACTTTC. The variable domain in full, with the rest retrieved from reference TRBV28 and TRBJ2-6, is DVKVTQSSRYLVKRTGEKVFLECVQDMDHENMFWYRQDPGLGLRLIYFSYDVKMKEKGDIPEGYSVSREKKERFSLILESASTNQTSMYLCASSTGGAGANVLTFGAGSRLTVL.